One sample yielded the 22 T cell receptor beta chains listed below, sequenced in a study of CD8 T cells in Susac syndrome. After extraction with the RNeasy kit, 0.5 to 1 ug of the RNA was reverse transcribed using random hexamers. TCRdb re-called the immunoSEQ multiplex PCR reads through MiXCR, storing one row per CDR3 protein. The table has 110,000 or so distinct CDR3 sequences, approximately 93% seen once. The source material was CD4+ T cells from PBMCs. The source of these receptors is a human donor with multiple sclerosis.

The V and J genes are TRBV7-9 and TRBJ1-5; the match to TRBD1 covers 8 bases. The CDR3 totals 17 residues. V was pared by 2 bases and J by 3 bases, with 9 bases of the junction left unmatched. Germline-derived CDR1 and CDR2 are SEHNR and FQNEAQ (reference sequence). Here the CDR3 DNA reads TGTGCCAGCAGCTTAAGCCCGGACAGGGTCCTCAATCAGCCCCAGCATTTT. This translates into CASSLSPDRVLNQPQHF.

The genes are TRBV30 and TRBJ1-6, with no clear D. Trimming left V 5 bases short and J 5 bases short, with 7 bases between. This CDR3 region has 12 residues. The germline gives CDR1 GTSNPN, CDR2 SVGIG (reference sequence). Written as DNA, the CDR3 is TGTGCCTGGGATTCCGATAATTCACCCCTCCACTTT. It translates to CAWDSDNSPLHF.

This clonotype came up once. The chain employs TRBV7-9 and TRBJ1-2; unclear D gene. There are 17 residues in the CDR3. Germline CDR1 is SEHNR and CDR2 is FQNEAQ (reference sequence). Between the trimmed V and J ends, which lost 3 bases and 0 bases, there was a span of 17 bases. The CDR3 sequence: CASSLNNPAIANYGYTF. CDR3 coding DNA: TGTGCCAGCAGCTTGAACAACCCAGCGATAGCTAACTATGGCTACACCTTC.

Written as DNA, the CDR3 is TGTGCCAGCAGCGCCACAGGGGGCCCGTACCAAGAGACCCAGTACTTC. Its translation is CASSATGGPYQETQYF. The rearrangement links TRBV7-9 to TRBJ2-5; TRBD1 matches at 9 bases. Germline V gene data show CDR1 as SEHNR and CDR2 as FQNEAQ (reference sequence). There are 16 residues in the CDR3. Trimming removed 5 bases from V and 0 bases from J; junction bases left unmatched: 7. The whole variable domain, remainder taken from reference TRBV7-9 and TRBJ2-5, is DTGVSQNPRHKITKRGQNVTFRCDPISEHNRLYWYRQTLGQGPEFLTYFQNEAQLEKSRLLSDRFSAERPKGSFSTLEIQRTEQGDSAMYLCASSATGGPYQETQYFGPGTRLLVL.

J is TRBJ2-2 and V is TRBV12-3 or TRBV12-4; D unresolved. Trimming stripped 5 bases from V and 6 bases from J, with 4 bases between. The CDR3 has 11 amino acids. The CDR3 coding sequence is TGTGCCAGCAGTCCAGCCGGGGAGCTGTTTTTT. Translated, it gives CASSPAGELFF.

The chain carries TRBV30 and TRBJ1-2; D is uncertain. Germline values: CDR1 GTSNPN, CDR2 SVGIG (reference sequence). The CDR3 consists of 13 residues. V lost 2 bases, J lost 2 bases, and 9 bases lay in between. The CDR3 here is CAWSPSRNYGYTF. CDR3 DNA sequence: TGTGCCTGGAGTCCCTCCAGGAACTATGGCTACACCTTC.

The chain has TRBV6-5 and TRBJ1-1, with D maybe TRBD1 (5 bases). Germline CDR1 MNHEY, CDR2 SVGAGI. V lost 6 bases to trimming and J lost 1 base, with 12 bases between them. This CDR3 comprises 14 residues. The CDR3: CASRDTTENTEAFF. CDR3 coding DNA: TGTGCCAGCAGGGACACTACAGAGAACACTGAAGCTTTCTTT.

J is TRBJ1-6 and V is TRBV5-1; TRBD1 might be the D (5 bases). The V gene lost 4 bases and the J gene lost 10 bases, with 15 bases spanning the gap. This CDR3 comprises 14 residues. Germline CDR1 reads SGHRS; CDR2 reads YFSETQ. CDR3 in DNA: TGCGCCAGCAGCCCCGGGACTGACAGCTCACCCCTCCACTTT. This translates into CASSPGTDSSPLHF.

The chain couples TRBV4-1 to TRBJ2-3; 9 nucleotides line up with TRBD2. V shed 4 bases, J shed 6 bases, and the junction held 23 bases outside the gene matches. Germline V gene sequence: CDR1 MGHRA, CDR2 YSYEKL. This CDR3 region has 20 residues. CDR3 DNA sequence: TGCGCCAGCAGCCCCCCCTCAGGCTTAACGGTGCGGGGGGGCCTGGATACGCAGTATTTT. The encoded protein is CASSPPSGLTVRGGLDTQYF.

V and J are TRBV7-9 and TRBJ2-3; D is unresolved. V was trimmed by 6 bases and J by 0 bases, leaving 7 bases between them. The CDR3 loop spans 13 amino acids. Germline lookup yields CDR1 SEHNR and CDR2 FQNEAQ (reference sequence). The CDR3 loop is CASSFDSTDTQYF. The CDR3 DNA reads TGTGCCAGCAGTTTCGACAGCACAGATACGCAGTATTTT.

The gene calls are TRBV3-1 and TRBJ2-5; D is possibly TRBD2 (7 bases). Looked up from germline, CDR1 is LGHDT and CDR2 is YNNKEL (reference sequence). With 11 bases removed from V and 5 bases from J, the gap between germline ends came to 18 bases. The CDR3 is made up of 13 amino acids. Here the CDR3 reads CAYRDYLGETQYF. DNA of the CDR3: TGTGCCTACAGGGACTACCTGGGGGAGACCCAGTACTTC.

This clonotype was recorded once. This chain joins TRBV5-1 and TRBJ1-1, with no clear D. Germline-derived CDR1 and CDR2 are SGHRS and YFSETQ. V was clipped by 5 bases and J by 4 bases, with 9 bases between them. The CDR3 is 12 amino acids. CDR3 protein: CASRVVGTEAFF. CDR3 sequence (DNA): TGCGCCAGCAGAGTTGTCGGCACTGAAGCTTTCTTT.

The V and J genes are TRBV18 and TRBJ1-2; D gene uncertain. The CDR3 extends over 14 amino acids. V was clipped by 2 bases and J by 2 bases, with 9 bases between them. The V gene's germline CDR1 is KGHSH and CDR2 LQKENI. CDR3 sequence reads: CASSPGRFNYGYTF. The DNA of the CDR3 is TGTGCCAGCTCACCAGGTCGGTTCAACTATGGCTACACCTTC.

This chain links TRBV11-2 with TRBJ1-4; perhaps TRBD1 as D (6 bases). The V and J ends lost 5 bases and 4 bases respectively, with 14 bases between them. The CDR3 has 15 residues. CDR1 and CDR2 from the germline V gene are SGHAT and FQNNGV. The CDR3 loop reads CASSPLPGVNEKLFF. The CDR3 DNA is TGTGCCAGCAGCCCCCTCCCAGGGGTTAATGAAAAACTGTTTTTT. The full variable domain, its missing parts supplied by reference TRBV11-2 and TRBJ1-4, is EAGVAQSPRYKIIEKRQSVAFWCNPISGHATLYWYQQILGQGPKLLIQFQNNGVVDDSQLPKDRFSAERLKGVDSTLKIQPAKLEDSAVYLCASSPLPGVNEKLFFGSGTQLSVL.

The rearrangement joins TRBV18 to TRBJ2-7, with D uncertain. With 2 bases removed from V and 6 bases from J, the gap between germline ends came to 14 bases. The CDR3 is 14 residues long. Germline CDR1 is KGHSH and CDR2 is LQKENI. DNA for the CDR3: TGTGCCAGCTCACCAACACCAGAATCCGGCGAGCAGTACTTC. It is translated as CASSPTPESGEQYF.

Only one count was recorded for this clonotype. The chain couples TRBV2 to TRBJ1-5; tentatively, D is TRBD1 (6 bases). The germline gives CDR1 SNHLY, CDR2 FYNNEI. CDR3 length: 13 amino acids. The V end was cut by 11 bases, the J end by 16 bases, with 27 bases between. CDR3 in DNA: TGTGCCGGTAGGGAGGACAGTGCTATCTTTTTACATTTT. Encoded protein: CAGREDSAIFLHF.

The rearrangement uses TRBV7-3 and TRBJ2-2, with 8 bases identical to TRBD2. This CDR3 comprises 16 residues. V lost 5 bases to trimming and J lost 7 bases; unmatched junction nucleotides: 12. Germline lookup yields CDR1 SGHTA and CDR2 FQGTGA. CDR3 loop: CASSPLTGGTGGELFF. CDR3 in DNA: TGTGCCAGCAGCCCCCTTACGGGGGGGACGGGCGGGGAGCTGTTTTTT.

The chain is built from TRBV13 and TRBJ2-7; D remains unclear. CDR1 is PRHDT and CDR2 is FYEKMQ in the germline V gene (reference sequence). The CDR3 covers 15 residues. Trimming left V 5 bases short and J 1 base short, with 15 bases between. As DNA, the CDR3 is TGTGCCAGCAGCCCTTACCGGACGGAATCCTACGAGCAGTACTTC. Residues: CASSPYRTESYEQYF.

The chain couples TRBV4-3 to TRBJ2-6; D assignment may be TRBD1 or TRBD2 (7 bases each). This CDR3 region has 17 residues. Germline-derived CDR1 and CDR2 are LGHNA and YSLEER. V dropped 4 bases and J dropped 3 bases, with 16 bases sitting between them. CDR3 residues: CASSPRQGGFGANVLTF. CDR3 coding DNA: TGCGCCAGCAGCCCCCGTCAGGGGGGGTTTGGGGCCAACGTCCTGACTTTC.

The chain is built from TRBV6-5 and TRBJ2-7, with D perhaps matching TRBD1 (5 bases). This CDR3 comprises 14 residues. The germline V and J ends were trimmed by 2 bases and 2 bases, with 10 bases remaining between them. Looked up from germline, CDR1 is MNHEY and CDR2 is SVGAGI. The CDR3 protein is CASSYTRQTYEQYF. For the CDR3, the DNA is TGTGCCAGCAGTTACACGCGACAGACCTACGAGCAGTACTTC.

The rearrangement joins TRBV30 to TRBJ1-1; D call uncertain. The germline V gene has CDR1 GTSNPN and CDR2 SVGIG (reference sequence). V lost 3 bases, J lost 12 bases, and 8 bases lay in between. This CDR3 spans 9 amino acids. CDR3 sequence reads: CAWRERTFF. For the CDR3, the DNA is TGTGCCTGGAGGGAAAGAACTTTCTTT.

This sequence joins TRBV29-1 and TRBJ2-3; D ambiguous. Germline CDR1 and CDR2: SQVTM and ANQGSEA. The V end was cut by 4 bases, the J end by 0 bases, with 8 bases between. The CDR3 spans 13 residues. In nucleotides, the CDR3 is TGCAGCGTTGTTGGAGCTAGCACAGATACGCAGTATTTT. It encodes CSVVGASTDTQYF.